Following are 8 T cell receptor beta chains from one sample sequenced in a study of OX40 agonist ivuxolimab in advanced cancers. The data were produced by immunoSEQ multiplex PCR, yet TCRdb's version contains in-frame clones alone and is incomplete. The sample lists 70,000 or so clones; approximately 80% were seen once. The specimen comprised CD4+ or CD8+ T cells sorted from blood, sampled in a trial of the OX40 agonist ivuxolimab. These receptors originate from an adult with an advanced solid tumor such as melanoma, head and neck, liver or kidney cancer.

CDR3 nucleotides: TGTGCCAGCAGTCAGGTCGTACAGGGTCAGCCCCAGCATTTT. It specifies CASSQVVQGQPQHF. The gene calls are TRBV6-6 and TRBJ1-5, with D possibly matching TRBD1 (6 bases). Germline CDR1 and CDR2: MNHNY and SVGAGI (reference sequence). CDR3 length equals 14 residues. Between the trimmed V and J ends, which lost 5 bases and 6 bases, there was a span of 14 bases.

The J gene is TRBJ1-1, the V gene TRBV6-5; D gene unclear. V lost 6 bases to trimming and J lost 0 bases, with 8 bases between them. The CDR3 runs 13 residues. Per germline, CDR1 MNHEY and CDR2 SVGAGI. CDR3 sequence (DNA): TGTGCCAGCAGGAGGCCAATGAACACTGAAGCTTTCTTT. This codes for CASRRPMNTEAFF.

The chain recombines TRBV5-1 with TRBJ2-5, with D tentatively TRBD1 or TRBD2 (5 bases each). Germline-derived CDR1 and CDR2 are SGHRS and YFSETQ. V was clipped by 4 bases and J by 1 base, with 14 bases between them. CDR3 length: 15 amino acids. This CDR3 reads CASSPRDGTQETQYF. The CDR3 DNA follows: TGCGCCAGCAGCCCACGGGACGGGACCCAAGAGACCCAGTACTTC.

The V and J genes are TRBV18 and TRBJ1-1; weak D call: TRBD1 (6 bases). This CDR3 is built from 17 residues. With 4 bases removed from V and 1 base from J, the gap between germline ends came to 19 bases. Germline V gives CDR1 KGHSH, CDR2 LQKENI. The CDR3 loop reads CASSLDRHVVGNTEAFF. In nucleotides, the CDR3 is TGTGCCAGCTCACTAGACAGGCACGTAGTGGGGAACACTGAAGCTTTCTTT. Drawing the rest from reference TRBV18 and TRBJ1-1, the complete variable domain is NAGVMQNPRHLVRRRGQEARLRCSPMKGHSHVYWYRQLPEEGLKFMVYLQKENIIDESGMPKERFSAEFPKEGPSILRIQQVVRGDSAAYFCASSLDRHVVGNTEAFFGQGTRLTVV.

The chain has TRBV4-2 and TRBJ1-1; D is unresolved. This CDR3 comprises 12 residues. V gave up 1 base and J gave up 3 bases, with 3 bases separating them. From germline, CDR1 is LGHNA and CDR2 YNFKEQ. CDR3 protein: CASSQGDTEAFF. CDR3 DNA: TGTGCCAGCAGCCAAGGGGACACTGAAGCTTTCTTT.

CDR3 protein: CASSRQGLDYEQYF. The DNA of the CDR3 is TGTGCCAGTAGTCGACAGGGGTTGGACTACGAGCAGTACTTC. The chain carries TRBV19 and TRBJ2-7, with 8 nucleotides matching TRBD1. The CDR3 consists of 14 residues. Per germline, CDR1 LNHDA and CDR2 SQIVND (reference sequence). V gave up 5 bases and J gave up 3 bases; unmatched junction bases: 6.

The CDR3 loop reads CASSQEKSAGYTF. The CDR3 DNA is TGTGCCAGCAGCCAAGAGAAGTCTGCTGGCTACACCTTC. This chain connects TRBV4-2 to TRBJ1-2; the D is unclear. The V and J ends lost 0 bases and 7 bases respectively, with 9 bases between them. Germline V gene lookup returns CDR1 LGHNA and CDR2 YNFKEQ. The length of the CDR3 is 13 residues.

The chain recombines TRBV5-5 with TRBJ1-2; D call uncertain. The germline V and J ends were trimmed by 0 bases and 3 bases, with 12 bases remaining between them. The CDR3 is 15 amino acids. Germline-derived CDR1 and CDR2 are SGHKS and YYEKEE (reference sequence). The CDR3 DNA sequence: TGTGCCAGCAGCTTGGAGCAGGCCCCTTACTATGGCTACACCTTC. Translating it yields CASSLEQAPYYGYTF.